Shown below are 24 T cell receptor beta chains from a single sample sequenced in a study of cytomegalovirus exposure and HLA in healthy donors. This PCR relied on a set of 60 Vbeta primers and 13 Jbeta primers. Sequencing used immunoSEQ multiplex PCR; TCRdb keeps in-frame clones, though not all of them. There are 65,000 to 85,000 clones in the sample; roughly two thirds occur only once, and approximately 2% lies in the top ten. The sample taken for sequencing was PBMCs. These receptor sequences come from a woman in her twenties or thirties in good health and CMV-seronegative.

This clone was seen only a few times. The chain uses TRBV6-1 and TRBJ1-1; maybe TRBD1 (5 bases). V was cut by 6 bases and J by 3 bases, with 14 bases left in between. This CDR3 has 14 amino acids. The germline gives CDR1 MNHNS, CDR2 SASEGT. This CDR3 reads CASRLAGPDTEAFF. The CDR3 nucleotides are TGTGCCAGCAGGCTCGCAGGGCCGGACACTGAAGCTTTCTTT.

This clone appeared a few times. The CDR3 bases are TGTGCCAGCAGCGCTAGGGGGATAGGGGCCAACGTCCTGACTTTC. It encodes CASSARGIGANVLTF. The gene calls are TRBV9 and TRBJ2-6, with D possibly being TRBD1 (6 bases). The CDR3 has 15 amino acids. V was cut by 3 bases and J by 4 bases, with 11 bases left in between. Germline CDR1 is SGDLS and CDR2 is YYNGEE.

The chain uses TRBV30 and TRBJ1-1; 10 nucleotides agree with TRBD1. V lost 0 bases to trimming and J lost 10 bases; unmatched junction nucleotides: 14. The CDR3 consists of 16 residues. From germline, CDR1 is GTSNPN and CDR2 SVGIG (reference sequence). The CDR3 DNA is TGTGCCTGGAGTGTAATGGGGACAGGGGCCAAAGGTGCAGCTTTCTTT. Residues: CAWSVMGTGAKGAAFF.

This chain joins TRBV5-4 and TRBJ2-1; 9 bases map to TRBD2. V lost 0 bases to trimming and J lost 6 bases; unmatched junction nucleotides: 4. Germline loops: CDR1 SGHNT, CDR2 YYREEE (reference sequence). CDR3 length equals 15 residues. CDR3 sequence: CASSLGGGAGNEQFF. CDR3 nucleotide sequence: TGTGCCAGCAGCTTGGGCGGGGGGGCGGGCAATGAGCAGTTCTTC.

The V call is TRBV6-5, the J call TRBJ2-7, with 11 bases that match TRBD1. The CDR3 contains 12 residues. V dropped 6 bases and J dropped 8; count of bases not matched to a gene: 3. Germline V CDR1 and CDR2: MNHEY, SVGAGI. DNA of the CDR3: TGTGCCAGCAGGAGGGACAGGGGGAAGCAGTACTTC. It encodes CASRRDRGKQYF.

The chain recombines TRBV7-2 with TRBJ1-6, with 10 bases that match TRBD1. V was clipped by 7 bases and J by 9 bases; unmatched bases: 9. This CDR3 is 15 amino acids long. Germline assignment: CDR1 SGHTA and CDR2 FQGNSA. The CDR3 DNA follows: TGTGCCAGCACCACCACGGGACAGGGGATTTCACCCCTCCACTTT. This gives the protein CASTTTGQGISPLHF.

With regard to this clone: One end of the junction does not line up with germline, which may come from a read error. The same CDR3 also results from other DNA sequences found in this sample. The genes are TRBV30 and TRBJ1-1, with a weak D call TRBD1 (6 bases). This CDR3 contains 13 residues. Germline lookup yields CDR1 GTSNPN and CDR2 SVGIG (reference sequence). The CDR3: CAWSGTPYTEAFF. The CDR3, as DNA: TGCGCCTGGAGTGGGACACCCTACACTGAAGCTTTCTTT.

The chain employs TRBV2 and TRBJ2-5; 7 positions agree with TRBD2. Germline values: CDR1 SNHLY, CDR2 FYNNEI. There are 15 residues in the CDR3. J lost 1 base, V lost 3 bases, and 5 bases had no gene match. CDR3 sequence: CASSDGGGRQETQYF. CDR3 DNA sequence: TGTGCCAGCAGTGACGGCGGGGGACGCCAAGAGACCCAGTACTTC.

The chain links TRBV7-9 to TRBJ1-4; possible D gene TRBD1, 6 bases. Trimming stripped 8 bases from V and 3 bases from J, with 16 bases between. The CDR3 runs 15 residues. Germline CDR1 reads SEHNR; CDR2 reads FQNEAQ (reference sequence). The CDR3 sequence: CASQPIGGPNEKLFF. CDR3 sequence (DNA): TGTGCCAGCCAGCCGATCGGGGGGCCTAATGAAAAACTGTTTTTT.

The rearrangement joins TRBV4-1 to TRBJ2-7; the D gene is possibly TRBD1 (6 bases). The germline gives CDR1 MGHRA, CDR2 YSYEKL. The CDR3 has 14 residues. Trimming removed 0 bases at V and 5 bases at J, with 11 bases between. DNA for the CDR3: TGCGCCAGCAGCCAAGAAGCGCAGGGGAACGAGCAGTACTTC. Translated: CASSQEAQGNEQYF.

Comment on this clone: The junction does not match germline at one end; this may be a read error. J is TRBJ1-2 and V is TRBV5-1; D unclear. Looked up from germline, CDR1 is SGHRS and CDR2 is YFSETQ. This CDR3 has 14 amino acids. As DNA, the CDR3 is TGTGCCAGCAGCTTGTGGGAGGGTACCTATGGCTACACCTTC. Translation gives CASSLWEGTYGYTF.

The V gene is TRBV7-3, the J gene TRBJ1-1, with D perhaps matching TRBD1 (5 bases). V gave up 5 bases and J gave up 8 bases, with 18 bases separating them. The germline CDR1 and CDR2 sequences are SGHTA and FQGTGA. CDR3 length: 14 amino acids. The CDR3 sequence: CASSAGGWGAEAFF. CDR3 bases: TGTGCCAGCAGCGCCGGGGGATGGGGAGCCGAAGCTTTCTTT.

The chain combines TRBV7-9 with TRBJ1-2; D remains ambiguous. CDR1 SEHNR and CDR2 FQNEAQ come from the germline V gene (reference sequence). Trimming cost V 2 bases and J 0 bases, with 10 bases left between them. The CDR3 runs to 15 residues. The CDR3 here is CASSLNNAANYGYTF. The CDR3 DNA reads TGTGCCAGCAGCTTAAATAATGCAGCTAACTATGGCTACACCTTC. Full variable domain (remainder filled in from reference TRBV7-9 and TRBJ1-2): DTGVSQNPRHKITKRGQNVTFRCDPISEHNRLYWYRQTLGQGPEFLTYFQNEAQLEKSRLLSDRFSAERPKGSFSTLEIQRTEQGDSAMYLCASSLNNAANYGYTFGSGTRLTVV.

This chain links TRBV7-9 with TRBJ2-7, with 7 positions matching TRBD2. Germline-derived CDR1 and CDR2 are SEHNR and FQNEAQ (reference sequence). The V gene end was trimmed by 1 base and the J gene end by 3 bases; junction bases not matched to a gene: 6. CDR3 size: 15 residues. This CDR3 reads CASSLDPSGVYEQYF. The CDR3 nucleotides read TGTGCCAGCAGCTTAGACCCTAGCGGAGTCTACGAGCAGTACTTC.

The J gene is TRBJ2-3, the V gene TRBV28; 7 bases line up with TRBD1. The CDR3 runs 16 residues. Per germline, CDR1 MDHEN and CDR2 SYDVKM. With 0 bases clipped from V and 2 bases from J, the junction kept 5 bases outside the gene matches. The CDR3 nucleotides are TGTGCCAGCAGTTTATGGGCAGGGGGAACCACAGATACGCAGTATTTT. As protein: CASSLWAGGTTDTQYF.

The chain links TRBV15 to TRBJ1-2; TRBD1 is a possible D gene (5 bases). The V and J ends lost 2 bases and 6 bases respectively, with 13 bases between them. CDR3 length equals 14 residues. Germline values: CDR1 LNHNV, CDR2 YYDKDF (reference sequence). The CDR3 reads CATSRPTGPHGYTF. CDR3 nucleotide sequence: TGTGCCACCAGCAGACCCACAGGACCCCATGGCTACACCTTC.

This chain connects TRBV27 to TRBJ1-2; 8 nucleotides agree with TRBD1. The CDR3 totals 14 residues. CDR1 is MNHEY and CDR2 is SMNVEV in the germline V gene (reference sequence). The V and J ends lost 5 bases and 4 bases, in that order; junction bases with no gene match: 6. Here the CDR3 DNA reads TGTGCCAGCAGTCCTGGACAGGGTGCCTATGGCTACACCTTC. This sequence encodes CASSPGQGAYGYTF.

The CDR3 reads CASSQETPRGVYEQYF. Here the CDR3 DNA reads TGCGCCAGCAGCCAAGAAACACCGCGGGGGGTCTACGAGCAGTACTTC. The gene calls are TRBV4-1 and TRBJ2-7, with 8 bases matching TRBD2. V gave up 0 bases and J gave up 3 bases; unmatched junction bases: 7. The CDR3 spans 16 residues. Germline CDR1 MGHRA, CDR2 YSYEKL.

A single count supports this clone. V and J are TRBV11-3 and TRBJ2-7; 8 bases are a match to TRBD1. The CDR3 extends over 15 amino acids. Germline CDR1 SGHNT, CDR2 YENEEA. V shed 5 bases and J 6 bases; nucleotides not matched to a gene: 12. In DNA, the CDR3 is TGTGCCAGCAGCCCCGGACAGGGCGCTTGGTTCGAGCAGTACTTC. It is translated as CASSPGQGAWFEQYF.

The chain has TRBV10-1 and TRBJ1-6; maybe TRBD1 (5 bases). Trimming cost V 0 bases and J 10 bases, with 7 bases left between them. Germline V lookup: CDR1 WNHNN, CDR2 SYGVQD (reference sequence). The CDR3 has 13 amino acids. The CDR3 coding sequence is TGCGCCAGCAGTGAGTCGAGACAGTCACCCCTCCACTTT. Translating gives CASSESRQSPLHF.

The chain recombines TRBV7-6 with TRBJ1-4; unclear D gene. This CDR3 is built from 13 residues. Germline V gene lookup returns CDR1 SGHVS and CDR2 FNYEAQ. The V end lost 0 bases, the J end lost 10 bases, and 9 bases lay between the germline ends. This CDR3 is CASSLAQRGKLFF. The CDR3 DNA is TGTGCCAGCAGCTTAGCCCAGCGCGGAAAACTGTTTTTT.

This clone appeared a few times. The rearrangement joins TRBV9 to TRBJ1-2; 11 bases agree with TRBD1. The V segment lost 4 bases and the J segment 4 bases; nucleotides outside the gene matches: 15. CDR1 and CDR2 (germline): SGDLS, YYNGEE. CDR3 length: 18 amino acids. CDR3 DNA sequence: TGTGCCAGCAGCTCCCTCCCCCCGGGGACAGGGGGACTCTATGGCTACACCTTC. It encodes CASSSLPPGTGGLYGYTF.

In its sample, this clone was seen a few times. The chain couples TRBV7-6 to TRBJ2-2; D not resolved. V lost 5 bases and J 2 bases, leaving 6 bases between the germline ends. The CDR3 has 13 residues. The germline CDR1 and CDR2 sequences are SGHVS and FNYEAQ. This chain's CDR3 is CASSPVNTGELFF. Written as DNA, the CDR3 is TGTGCCAGCAGCCCGGTTAACACCGGGGAGCTGTTTTTT. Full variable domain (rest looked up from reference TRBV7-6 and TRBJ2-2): GAGVSQSPRYKVTKRGQDVALRCDPISGHVSLYWYRQALGQGPEFLTYFNYEAQQDKSGLPNDRFSAERPEGSISTLTIQRTEQRDSAMYRCASSPVNTGELFFGEGSRLTVL.

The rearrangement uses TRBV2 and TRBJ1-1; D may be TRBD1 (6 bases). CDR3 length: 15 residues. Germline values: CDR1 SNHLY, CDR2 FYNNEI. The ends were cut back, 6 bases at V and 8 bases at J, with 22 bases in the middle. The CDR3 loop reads CASSTGLRTGREAFF. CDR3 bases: TGTGCCAGCAGCACAGGGTTGCGGACGGGAAGGGAAGCTTTCTTT.